This T cell receptor beta chain was profiled in a study of CD8+ T cells in alopecia areata. General study findings and limits: Among patients, TCR sharing was less clear than in mice, a difference possibly due in part to HLA diversity in the patient population. Relative to normal scalp, lesional scalp, especially alopecia totalis/universalis, showed higher clonality.

Extracted RNA was reverse transcribed, and the resulting cDNA served as sequencing template. Repertoires were generated with immunoSEQ multiplex PCR, while TCRdb's copy carries only in-frame clones and drops some. This table has roughly 100,000 clones, roughly 50% appearing once. Germline V CDR1 and CDR2: LNHNV, YYDKDF (reference sequence). The CDR3 covers 12 residues. Comments on this clone: What it recognizes is unknown. Compared with germline, one end of the junction differs, possibly owing to a read error.

The sequenced sample consisted of CD4+ T cells sorted from blood. This receptor was taken from a human donor in good health. V gene TRBV15 combines with J gene TRBJ2-5; D remains unclear. The CDR3 loop is CATSRDTGSKHF. The CDR3 DNA is TGTGCCACCAGCAGAGATACCGGTTCCAAGCACTTC.